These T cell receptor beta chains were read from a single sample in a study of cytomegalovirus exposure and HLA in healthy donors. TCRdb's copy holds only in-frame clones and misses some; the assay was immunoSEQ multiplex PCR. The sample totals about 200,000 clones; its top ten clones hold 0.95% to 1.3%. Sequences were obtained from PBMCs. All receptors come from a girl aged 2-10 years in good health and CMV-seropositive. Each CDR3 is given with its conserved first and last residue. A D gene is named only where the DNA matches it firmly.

TGCGCCAGCAGATCTAGACAGGGACGGACTGAAGCTTTCTTT CASRSRQGRTEAFF TRBJ1-1 14 TRBD1 TRBV10-2
TGTGCCAGCAGCTTAAGACTAGCGGGCACCGGGGAGCTGTTTTTT CASSLRLAGTGELFF TRBJ2-2 15 TRBD2 TRBV7-3
TGTGCCAGCAGGAAGGGACTATTTTACAATGAGCAGTTCTTC CASRKGLFYNEQFF TRBJ2-1 14 TRBD2 TRBV28
TGTGCCAGCAGCTACGAAGGGGCGGGAACCGGGGAGCTGTTTTTT CASSYEGAGTGELFF TRBJ2-2 15 . TRBV6-5
TGTGCCAGCAGTGTCCCCCTTAGCGGGACTTGGGACACGGCTGAGCAGTTCTTC CASSVPLSGTWDTAEQFF TRBJ2-1 18 TRBD2 TRBV28
TGTGCCAGCAGGGGACGGGAGAGCCCCTACAATGAGCAGTTCTTC CASRGRESPYNEQFF TRBJ2-1 15 . TRBV28
TGTGCCAGCAGGGCATTTGAGGGGGCATCCTACGAGCAGTACTTC CASRAFEGASYEQYF TRBJ2-7 15 TRBD1 TRBV6-1
TGTGCCAGCAGCTCCCTAATAGGACTAGAGAGGGACAATGAGCAGTTCTTC CASSSLIGLERDNEQFF TRBJ2-1 17 TRBD2 TRBV7-8
TGTGCCACCATGACCGGGACTAGCGGGAGGACCGGGGAGCTGTTTTTT CATMTGTSGRTGELFF TRBJ2-2 16 TRBD2 TRBV10-3
TGTGCCAGCAGCCCGGGACATACCTACGAGCAGTACTTC CASSPGHTYEQYF TRBJ2-7 13 . TRBV7-3
TGTGCCAGCAGTCCCGGGACAGGGGATCGAGATACGCAGTATTTT CASSPGTGDRDTQYF TRBJ2-3 15 TRBD1 TRBV28
TGTGCCAGCAGTCGACTAGCAGCCTTGGATGAGCAGTTCTTC CASSRLAALDEQFF TRBJ2-1 14 TRBD2 TRBV6-5
TGTGCCAGCAGCCAAGACTCTGCGGGACTAGCGGGAGGCCCAGGGAATGAGCAGTTCTTC CASSQDSAGLAGGPGNEQFF TRBJ2-1 20 TRBD2 TRBV4-2
TGTGCCAGCATCTCGGGGTCGGGACTAGCGTTAGCCGAGCAGTACTTC CASISGSGLALAEQYF TRBJ2-7 16 TRBD2 TRBV28
TGCAGTGCCGACAGGGCGGGTGAAAAACTGTTTTTT CSADRAGEKLFF TRBJ1-4 12 TRBD1 TRBV29-1
TGTGCCAGCATCTTTAGCGGGGCGAACACCGGGGAGCTGTTTTTT CASIFSGANTGELFF TRBJ2-2 15 TRBD2 TRBV2
TGTGCCAGCAGCGTAAGAGCCCTCACTAGCCCGGAGACCCAGTACTTC CASSVRALTSPETQYF TRBJ2-5 16 . TRBV9
TGTGCCAGCAGCCCCCGACAGGGAGACAACTACGAGCAGTACTTC CASSPRQGDNYEQYF TRBJ2-7 15 TRBD1 TRBV7-9
TGCGCCAGCAGCTTGGACGGCCCCGGGACAGATACGCAGTATTTT CASSLDGPGTDTQYF TRBJ2-3 15 . TRBV5-1
TGTGCCAGCAGTTGGGACAGAACTTCTGGAAACACCATATATTTT CASSWDRTSGNTIYF TRBJ1-3 15 TRBD1 TRBV6-5
TGTGCCAGCAGCCTACCACCCCCTTTTAATGAGCAGTTCTTC CASSLPPPFNEQFF TRBJ2-1 14 . TRBV7-2
TGTGCCAGCCCCCCAGGAATAGAGAACACTGAAGCTTTCTTT CASPPGIENTEAFF TRBJ1-1 14 . TRBV28
TGTGCCAGCAGCGTAGGAGGGACTAGCGGAGGCGAGACCCAGTACTTC CASSVGGTSGGETQYF TRBJ2-5 16 TRBD2 TRBV9
TGTGCCAGCAATCCCGGGACTACAAACTACGAGCAGTACTTC CASNPGTTNYEQYF TRBJ2-7 14 TRBD2 TRBV2
TGTGCCAGCAGTATAGGGACAGGGGCGCACGGGGAGCTGTTTTTT CASSIGTGAHGELFF TRBJ2-2 15 TRBD1 TRBV27
TGTGCCAGCAGCTTAATGGGGGGGGGTAACACAGATACGCAGTATTTT CASSLMGGGNTDTQYF TRBJ2-3 16 TRBD2 TRBV7-2
TGCGCCAGCAGCTTGGTGCGAGCGGGAGGCCCCTACAATGAGCAGTTCTTC CASSLVRAGGPYNEQFF TRBJ2-1 17 TRBD2 TRBV5-1
TGTGCCAGCAGCAAAAGCGACAGCAATCAGCCCCAGCATTTT CASSKSDSNQPQHF TRBJ1-5 14 . TRBV2
TGTGCCAGCAGCTTGCCGGGACTAGCGGGAGCGACTAGCACAGATACGCAGTATTTT CASSLPGLAGATSTDTQYF TRBJ2-3 19 TRBD2 TRBV7-9
TGTGCCAGCAGCCCCGTAGCGGGAGTGTACGAGCAGTACTTC CASSPVAGVYEQYF TRBJ2-7 14 TRBD2 TRBV5-4
TGTGCCAGTAGTATGTTTGGCGGGAGGTTGGCTGGGGCCAACGTCCTGACTTTC CASSMFGGRLAGANVLTF TRBJ2-6 18 TRBD2 TRBV19
TGTGCCAGCCGGGGACAGGTCGGCGAAAACTATGGCTACACCTTC CASRGQVGENYGYTF TRBJ1-2 15 TRBD1 TRBV6-1
TGTGCCAGTAGTATCGGGCAGGGGCTCTACGAGCAGTACTTC CASSIGQGLYEQYF TRBJ2-7 14 . TRBV19
TGTGCCACCAGCAGAGATGGGGGCAACAATGAGCAGTTCTTC CATSRDGGNNEQFF TRBJ2-1 14 . TRBV15
TGCGCCAGCAGCCGTCTAGGGACAGGGCGGCCGGGAGAGACCCAGTACTTC CASSRLGTGRPGETQYF TRBJ2-5 17 TRBD1 TRBV5-1
TGCGCCAGCAGCGGTGGGGGCCGAAGCGATGAGCAGTTCTTC CASSGGGRSDEQFF TRBJ2-1 14 . TRBV5-1
TGTGCCAGCAGCGGGACCGGGACAGGGATCTATGGCTACACCTTC CASSGTGTGIYGYTF TRBJ1-2 15 TRBD1 TRBV11-1
TGTGCCAGCAGCTTACTCCATCCGGGTGGGAACACTGAAGCTTTCTTT CASSLLHPGGNTEAFF TRBJ1-1 16 . TRBV7-8
TGTGCCAGCAGCCCTTCCGGAACTAGCGGGAGAATCGAGACCCAGTACTTC CASSPSGTSGRIETQYF TRBJ2-5 17 TRBD2 TRBV7-6
TGTGCCAGCAGCGTAGCCGCGGGAGGTGCTTGGCGAAATGAGCAGTTCTTC CASSVAAGGAWRNEQFF TRBJ2-1 17 TRBD2 TRBV9
TGTGCCAGCAGTGAAATGGGACAGGGTTATGAAAAACTGTTTTTT CASSEMGQGYEKLFF TRBJ1-4 15 TRBD1 TRBV6-1
TGTGCCAGCAGTACTTACAGGGATGGCAATCAGCCCCAGCATTTT CASSTYRDGNQPQHF TRBJ1-5 15 . TRBV28
TGTGCCAGCAGTTCACCGGGACAGGGGTGGATGGGCTACACCTTC CASSSPGQGWMGYTF TRBJ1-2 15 TRBD1 TRBV11-2